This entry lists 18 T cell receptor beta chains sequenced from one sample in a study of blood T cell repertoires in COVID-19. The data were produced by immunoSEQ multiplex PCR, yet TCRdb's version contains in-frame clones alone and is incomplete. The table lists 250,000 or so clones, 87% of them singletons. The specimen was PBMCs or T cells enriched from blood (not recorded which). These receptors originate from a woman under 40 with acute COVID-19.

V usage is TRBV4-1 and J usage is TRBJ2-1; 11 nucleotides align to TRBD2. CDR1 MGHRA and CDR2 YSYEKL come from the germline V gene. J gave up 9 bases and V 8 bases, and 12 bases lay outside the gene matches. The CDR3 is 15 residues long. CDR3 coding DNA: TGCGCCAGCGACCAAGGGCTAGCGGGGGGCGGTGAGCAGTTCTTC. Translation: CASDQGLAGGGEQFF.

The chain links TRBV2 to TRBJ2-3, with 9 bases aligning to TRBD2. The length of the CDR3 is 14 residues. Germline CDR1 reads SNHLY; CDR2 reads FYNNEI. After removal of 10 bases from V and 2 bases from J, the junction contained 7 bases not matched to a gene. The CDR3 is CATKRGDFTDTQYF. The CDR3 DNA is TGTGCCACGAAGCGGGGGGACTTCACAGATACGCAGTATTTT.

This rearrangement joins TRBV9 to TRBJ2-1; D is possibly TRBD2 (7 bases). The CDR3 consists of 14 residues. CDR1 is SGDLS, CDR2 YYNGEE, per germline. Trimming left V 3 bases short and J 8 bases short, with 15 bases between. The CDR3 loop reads CASSAGGLLDEQFF. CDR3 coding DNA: TGTGCCAGCAGCGCCGGGGGGCTACTTGATGAGCAGTTCTTC.

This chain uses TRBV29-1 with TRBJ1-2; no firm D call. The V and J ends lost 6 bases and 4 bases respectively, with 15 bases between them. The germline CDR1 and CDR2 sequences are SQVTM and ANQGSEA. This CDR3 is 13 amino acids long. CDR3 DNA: TGCAGCGTCCACCGTAGGGAGTCCTATGGCTACACCTTC. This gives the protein CSVHRRESYGYTF. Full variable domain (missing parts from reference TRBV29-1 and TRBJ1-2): SAVISQKPSRDICQRGTSLTIQCQVDSQVTMMFWYRQQPGQSLTLIATANQGSEATYESGFVIDKFPISRPNLTFSTLTVSNMSPEDSSIYLCSVHRRESYGYTFGSGTRLTVV.

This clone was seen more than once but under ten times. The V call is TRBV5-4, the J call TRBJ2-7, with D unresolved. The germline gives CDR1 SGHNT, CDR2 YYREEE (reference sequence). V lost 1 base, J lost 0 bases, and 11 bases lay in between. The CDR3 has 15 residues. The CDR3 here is CASSLIPLSSYEQYF. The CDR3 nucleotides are TGTGCCAGCAGCTTGATCCCTCTTAGCTCCTACGAGCAGTACTTC. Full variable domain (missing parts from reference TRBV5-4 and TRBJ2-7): ETGVTQSPTHLIKTRGQQVTLRCSSQSGHNTVSWYQQALGQGPQFIFQYYREEENGRGNFPPRFSGLQFPNYSSELNVNALELDDSALYLCASSLIPLSSYEQYFGPGTRLTVT.

The CDR3 bases are TGTGCCAGCAGTTACACGGCAGGGGCATGGGAGACCCAGTACTTC. Amino acids: CASSYTAGAWETQYF. J is TRBJ2-5 and V is TRBV6-5; possible D gene TRBD1, 6 bases. The CDR3 totals 15 residues. Germline V CDR1 and CDR2: MNHEY, SVGAGI. V gave up 2 bases and J gave up 5 bases, with 15 bases separating them.

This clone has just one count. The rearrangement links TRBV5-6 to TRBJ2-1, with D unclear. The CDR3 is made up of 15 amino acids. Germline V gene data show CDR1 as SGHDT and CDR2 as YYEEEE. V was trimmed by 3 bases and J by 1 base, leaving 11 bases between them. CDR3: CASSSDTVSYNEQFF. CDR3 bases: TGTGCCAGCAGCTCCGACACCGTATCCTACAATGAGCAGTTCTTC.

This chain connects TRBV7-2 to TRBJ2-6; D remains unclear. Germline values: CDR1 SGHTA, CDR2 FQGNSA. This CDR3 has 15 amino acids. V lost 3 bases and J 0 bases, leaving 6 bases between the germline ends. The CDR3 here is CASSFTVSGANVLTF. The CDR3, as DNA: TGTGCCAGCAGCTTTACAGTCTCTGGGGCCAACGTCCTGACTTTC.

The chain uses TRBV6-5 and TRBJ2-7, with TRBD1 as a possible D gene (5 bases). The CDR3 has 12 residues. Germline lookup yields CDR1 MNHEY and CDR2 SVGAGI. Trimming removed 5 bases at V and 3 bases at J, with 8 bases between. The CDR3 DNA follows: TGTGCCAGCAGTACAAGGGGCTACGAGCAGTACTTC. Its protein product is CASSTRGYEQYF.

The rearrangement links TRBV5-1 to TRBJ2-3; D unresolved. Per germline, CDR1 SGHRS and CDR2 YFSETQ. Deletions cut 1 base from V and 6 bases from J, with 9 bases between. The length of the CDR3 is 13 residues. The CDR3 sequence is CASSLPTGDTQYF. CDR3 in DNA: TGCGCCAGCAGCTTGCCTACCGGTGATACGCAGTATTTT.

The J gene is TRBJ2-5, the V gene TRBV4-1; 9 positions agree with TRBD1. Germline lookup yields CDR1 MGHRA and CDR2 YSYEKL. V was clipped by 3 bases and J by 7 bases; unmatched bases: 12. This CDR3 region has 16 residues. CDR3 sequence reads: CASSQPGQGFEGTQYF. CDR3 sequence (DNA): TGCGCCAGCAGCCAGCCGGGACAGGGATTTGAGGGGACCCAGTACTTC.

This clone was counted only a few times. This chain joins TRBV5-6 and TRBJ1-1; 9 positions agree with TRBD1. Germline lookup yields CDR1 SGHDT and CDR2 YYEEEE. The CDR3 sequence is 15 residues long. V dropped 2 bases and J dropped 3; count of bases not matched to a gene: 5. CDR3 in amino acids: CASSFTGGWDTEAFF. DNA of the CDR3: TGTGCCAGCAGCTTTACAGGGGGCTGGGACACTGAAGCTTTCTTT.

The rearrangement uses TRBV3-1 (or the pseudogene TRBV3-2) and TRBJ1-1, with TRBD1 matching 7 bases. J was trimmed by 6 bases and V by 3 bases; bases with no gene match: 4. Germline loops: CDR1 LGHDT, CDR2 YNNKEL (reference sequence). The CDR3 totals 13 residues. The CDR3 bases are TGTGCCAGCAGCCACCGACAGGGACCTGAAGCTTTCTTT. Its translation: CASSHRQGPEAFF.

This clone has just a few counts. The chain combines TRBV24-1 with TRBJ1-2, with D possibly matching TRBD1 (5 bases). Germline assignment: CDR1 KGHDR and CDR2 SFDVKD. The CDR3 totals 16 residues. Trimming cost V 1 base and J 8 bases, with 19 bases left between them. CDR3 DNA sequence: TGTGCCACCAGTGATTTAACCCCAGGGAGGTTATACGGCTACACCTTC. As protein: CATSDLTPGRLYGYTF.

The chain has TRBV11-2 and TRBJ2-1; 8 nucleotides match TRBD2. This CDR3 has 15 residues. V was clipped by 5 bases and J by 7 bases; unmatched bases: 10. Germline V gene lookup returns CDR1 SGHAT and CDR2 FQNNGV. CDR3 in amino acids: CASSPAGGGWNEQFF. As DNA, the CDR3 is TGTGCCAGCAGCCCCGCGGGGGGAGGGTGGAATGAGCAGTTCTTC.

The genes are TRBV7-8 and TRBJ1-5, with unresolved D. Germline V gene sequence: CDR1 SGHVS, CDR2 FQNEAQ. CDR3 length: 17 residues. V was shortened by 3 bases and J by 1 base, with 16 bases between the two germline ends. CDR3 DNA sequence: TGTGCCAGCAGCTTGAGGTGGTCGGATGAGAGCAATCAGCCCCAGCATTTT. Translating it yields CASSLRWSDESNQPQHF.

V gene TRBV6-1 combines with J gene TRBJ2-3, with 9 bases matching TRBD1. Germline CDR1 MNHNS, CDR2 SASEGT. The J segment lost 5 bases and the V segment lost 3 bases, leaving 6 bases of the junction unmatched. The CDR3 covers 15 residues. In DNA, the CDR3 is TGTGCCAGCAGTGATCTCGGGACAGGGCTAGATACGCAGTATTTT. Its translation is CASSDLGTGLDTQYF.

In DNA form, the CDR3 reads TGTGCCAGTAGTGTGACTAGTTACAATGAGCAGTTCTTC. It specifies CASSVTSYNEQFF. The chain recombines TRBV19 with TRBJ2-1, with D possibly matching TRBD2 (6 bases). V was clipped by 5 bases and J by 4 bases, with 9 bases between them. The germline V gene encodes CDR1 LNHDA and CDR2 SQIVND (reference sequence). The CDR3 sequence is 13 residues long.